This TCR beta chain was obtained from a study of cytomegalovirus exposure and HLA in healthy donors. Broader study findings: Trimming of TCR beta V- and J-genes showed a link, identified in a later analysis, to a missense DCLRE1C variant.

Looked up from germline, CDR1 is SEHNR and CDR2 is FQNEAQ (reference sequence). The CDR3 sequence is 14 residues long. With 6 bases removed from V and 0 bases from J, the gap between germline ends came to 11 bases. Amplification used 60 Vbeta primers and 13 Jbeta primers. The repertoire was sequenced with immunoSEQ multiplex PCR; TCRdb's copy has only in-frame clones and lacks some. The sample shows 180,000 or so clones, 75% to 85% of them seen only once. Comment on this clone: Its antigen is unknown. The identical CDR3 is also encoded by other nucleotide sequences in the sample.

Specimen: PBMCs. The V and J genes are TRBV7-9 and TRBJ1-1; D might be TRBD1 (6 bases). The receptor's source is a woman in her forties or fifties in good health and CMV-seropositive. For the CDR3, the DNA is TGTGCCAGCAGTTTGACAGGTATGAACACTGAAGCTTTCTTT. Amino acid sequence: CASSLTGMNTEAFF.